The 20 T cell receptor beta chains presented below share a single source sample, sequenced in a study of tumor-infiltrating lymphocytes in oesophageal squamous cell carcinoma. Each CDR3 protein gets one entry after TCRdb re-called the PCR reads with MiXCR. This sample has roughly 20,000 distinct CDR3 sequences, with 40% to 45% found just once. Sequencing was performed on normal esophageal tissue next to the tumor. These receptors were taken from a male donor with esophageal squamous cell carcinoma.

About this clonotype: The limits of the CDR3 on the DNA are not certain, so only TCRdb's listed CDR3 is given. The chain carries TRBV7-5 and TRBJ2-1; the D call TRBD1 from the table was never checked on the DNA. TRBV7-5 is described as a pseudogene. The CDR3 contains 19 residues when both ends are counted. The CDR3 loop reads CTSVPAATARQGRSYEQYF.

This rearrangement joins TRBV7-4 to TRBJ2-7; D unclear. Germline V gives CDR1 SGHVT, CDR2 SQSDAQ. Between the trimmed V and J ends, which lost 1 base and 0 bases, there was a span of 10 bases. CDR3 length: 15 residues. CDR3 DNA: TGTGCCAGCAGCTTAGGGGGTACCGGCTCCTACGAGCAGTACTTC. Its protein product is CASSLGGTGSYEQYF.

This clonotype was recorded at least ten times. The chain couples TRBV6-6 to TRBJ1-4; 7 nucleotides align to TRBD1. V lost 2 bases and J lost 0; bases outside the gene matches: 9. The CDR3 is made up of 18 amino acids. Germline CDR1 is MNHNY and CDR2 is SVGAGI (reference sequence). The CDR3 DNA is TGTGCCAGCAGTTACCTAATCGGCGGGACAGCAACTAATGAAAAACTGTTTTTT. Protein sequence: CASSYLIGGTATNEKLFF.

This clonotype was seen ten or more times. The chain has TRBV27 and TRBJ2-1; 12 bases line up with TRBD2. The CDR3 runs 15 residues. Losses at the gene ends were 2 bases for V and 5 bases for J; bases not matched to a gene: 1. Germline CDR1 is MNHEY and CDR2 is SMNVEV (reference sequence). Here the CDR3 reads CASSLLAGGNNEQFF. In DNA form, the CDR3 reads TGTGCCAGCAGTTTACTAGCGGGGGGGAACAATGAGCAGTTCTTC.

A few counts support this clonotype. The V call is TRBV6-5, the J call TRBJ1-2; TRBD1 matches 9 bases. The CDR3 totals 15 residues. Germline V lookup: CDR1 MNHEY, CDR2 SVGAGI. Unmatched junction bases numbered 5, after V lost 0 bases and J lost 6 bases. The CDR3: CASSYSAGQGNGYTF. For the CDR3, the DNA is TGTGCCAGCAGTTACTCCGCAGGACAGGGGAATGGCTACACCTTC.

V usage is TRBV7-8 and J usage is TRBJ2-3, with 8 bases lining up with TRBD2. V was pared by 7 bases and J by 6 bases, with 9 bases of the junction left unmatched. CDR3 length equals 14 residues. Germline values: CDR1 SGHVS, CDR2 FQNEAQ. The CDR3 bases are TGTGCCAGCACTTCTTTAGCGGGAATGGATACGCAGTATTTT. Translated: CASTSLAGMDTQYF.

This clonotype showed up many times. The chain has TRBV11-3 and TRBJ2-3; D ambiguous. The CDR3 has 13 residues. Germline assignment: CDR1 SGHNT and CDR2 YENEEA. The V gene lost 6 bases and the J gene lost 2 bases, with 9 bases spanning the gap. CDR3 bases: TGTGCCAGCAGTGTCGGCTACACAGATACGCAGTATTTT. This encodes CASSVGYTDTQYF.

In its sample, this clonotype was seen many times. The chain has TRBV27 and TRBJ2-7; D gene ambiguous. The length of the CDR3 is 12 residues. V was trimmed by 6 bases and J by 3 bases, leaving 9 bases between them. Per germline, CDR1 MNHEY and CDR2 SMNVEV (reference sequence). CDR3 nucleotide sequence: TGTGCCAGCAGGAGAAGGGACTACGAGCAGTACTTC. Amino acids: CASRRRDYEQYF.

The V gene is TRBV7-2, the J gene TRBJ2-7; D is uncertain. CDR3 length equals 15 residues. Germline CDR1 is SGHTA and CDR2 is FQGNSA. V dropped 5 bases and J dropped 2 bases, with 16 bases sitting between them. The CDR3 bases are TGTGCCAGCAGCACTTACTTAGAGTCCGCCTACGAGCAGTACTTC. Its protein product is CASSTYLESAYEQYF. The variable domain in full, completed from reference TRBV7-2 and TRBJ2-7, reads GAGVSQSPSNKVTEKGKDVELRCDPISGHTALYWYRQSLGQGLEFLIYFQGNSAPDKSGLPSDRFSAERTGGSVSTLTIQRTQQEDSAVYLCASSTYLESAYEQYFGPGTRLTVT.

The V call is TRBV6-8, the J call TRBJ2-1, with 7 positions matching TRBD1. The end of the DNA fits TRBJ2-5 better, so the J call may be wrong. The CDR3 totals 15 residues. CDR1 and CDR2 (germline): MNHGY, SAAAGT. In DNA, the CDR3 is TGTGCCAGCAGTTACTACCAGGGGGTCCAAGAGACCCAGTACTTC. Translation: CASSYYQGVQETQYF.

V gene TRBV28 combines with J gene TRBJ1-1, with 8 positions matching TRBD1. The germline gives CDR1 MDHEN, CDR2 SYDVKM. The V and J ends lost 0 bases and 8 bases, in that order; junction bases with no gene match: 5. The CDR3 length is 14 residues. CDR3 nucleotides: TGTGCCAGCAGTTTATGGGAGACAGGGGCCGAAGCTTTCTTT. Translated: CASSLWETGAEAFF.

This clonotype occurred many times. The rearrangement links TRBV12-3 or TRBV12-4 to TRBJ1-2; 10 bases match TRBD1. The CDR3 contains 13 residues. Trimming at V came to 6 bases and at J to 7 bases, leaving 5 bases not matched to a gene. This CDR3 reads CASSDRGRGGYTF. In DNA form, the CDR3 reads TGTGCCAGCAGCGACAGGGGGCGTGGTGGCTACACCTTC.

This rearrangement joins TRBV6-5 to TRBJ2-7; a possible D gene is TRBD2 (6 bases). The V and J ends lost 6 bases and 0 bases respectively, with 18 bases between them. This CDR3 has 16 amino acids. Germline lookup yields CDR1 MNHEY and CDR2 SVGAGI. The CDR3 spells CASRRLGAGSSYEQYF. The CDR3 DNA reads TGTGCCAGCAGACGACTTGGGGCGGGAAGCTCCTACGAGCAGTACTTC.

This clonotype was recorded many times. V and J are TRBV5-1 and TRBJ1-1; 7 nucleotides line up with TRBD1. Per the germline V gene, CDR1 is SGHRS and CDR2 is YFSETQ. J was trimmed by 4 bases and V by 4 bases; bases with no gene match: 10. CDR3 length equals 15 residues. The CDR3 nucleotides are TGCGCCAGCAGCCGGACGACAGGGAGCATCACTGAAGCTTTCTTT. Translated, it gives CASSRTTGSITEAFF.

Note on this clonotype: The junction departs from germline at one end; a sequencing error may be responsible. V usage is TRBV5-3 and J usage is TRBJ1-2, with 8 positions matching TRBD1. TRBV5-3 is an open reading frame, and its role is uncertain. The CDR3 consists of 14 residues. The CDR3 is CASSLGQVNYGYTF. In DNA form, the CDR3 reads TGTGCCAGCAGCTTGGGACAGGTGAACTATGGCTACACCTTC.

This clonotype is medium-sized within its sample. This chain connects TRBV24-1 to TRBJ1-2; a weak D match, TRBD1 (6 bases). V lost 5 bases and J 2 bases, leaving 8 bases between the germline ends. The CDR3 extends over 13 amino acids. Germline CDR1 reads KGHDR; CDR2 reads SFDVKD. CDR3 sequence (DNA): TGTGCCACCAGTGTTGACAGGAACTATGGCTACACCTTC. Its translation is CATSVDRNYGYTF.

The rearrangement joins TRBV6-6 to TRBJ2-5; 9 nucleotides match TRBD2. CDR3 length: 22 residues. The germline CDR1 and CDR2 sequences are MNHNY and SVGAGI (reference sequence). V shed 5 bases, J shed 0 bases, and the junction held 25 bases outside the gene matches. The DNA for the CDR3 is TGTGCCAGCAGTCGAAGTCCCCTGACTAGCGGCTACATACCAAGGTACCAAGAGACCCAGTACTTC. Protein sequence: CASSRSPLTSGYIPRYQETQYF.

The chain recombines TRBV5-4 with TRBJ2-5; 8 nucleotides align to TRBD1. J lost 4 bases, V lost 0 bases, and 11 bases had no gene match. Germline lookup yields CDR1 SGHNT and CDR2 YYREEE (reference sequence). There are 17 residues in the CDR3. CDR3 loop: CASSLGTGQGAGETQYF. DNA for the CDR3: TGTGCCAGCAGCTTGGGGACTGGACAGGGCGCTGGAGAGACCCAGTACTTC.

The J gene is TRBJ2-1, the V gene TRBV24-1, with a possible D match to TRBD2 (6 bases). The length of the CDR3 is 16 residues. Trimming cost V 3 bases and J 2 bases, with 13 bases left between them. Per the germline V gene, CDR1 is KGHDR and CDR2 is SFDVKD. DNA of the CDR3: TGTGCCACCAGTGATCCGTCTAGCGACCCCTACAATGAGCAGTTCTTC. Its translation is CATSDPSSDPYNEQFF.

The V gene is TRBV5-6, the J gene TRBJ2-5; 9 positions match TRBD2. The DNA end favors TRBJ2-7, so the J call may be wrong. The CDR3 spans 14 residues. CDR1 is SGHDT and CDR2 is YYEEEE in the germline V gene. The CDR3 DNA is TGTGCCAGCACCCAACTAGCGGGCTTTCACGAGCAGTACTTC. Translation: CASTQLAGFHEQYF.